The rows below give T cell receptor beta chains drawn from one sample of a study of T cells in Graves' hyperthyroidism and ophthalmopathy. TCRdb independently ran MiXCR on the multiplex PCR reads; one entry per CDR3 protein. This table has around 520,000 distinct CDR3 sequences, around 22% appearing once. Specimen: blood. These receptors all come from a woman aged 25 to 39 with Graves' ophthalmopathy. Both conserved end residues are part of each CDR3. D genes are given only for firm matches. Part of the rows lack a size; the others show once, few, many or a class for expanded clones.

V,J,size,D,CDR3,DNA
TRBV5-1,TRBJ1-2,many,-,CASSLLADGYTF,TGCGCCAGCAGCTTGTTGGCAGATGGCTACACCTTC
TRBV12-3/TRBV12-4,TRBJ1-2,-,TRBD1,CATHTGGNYGYTF,TGTGCCACCCACACAGGGGGTAACTATGGCTACACCTTC
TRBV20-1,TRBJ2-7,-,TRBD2,CSAMLAGGPYEQYF,TGCAGTGCTATGCTCGCGGGGGGGCCCTACGAGCAGTACTTC
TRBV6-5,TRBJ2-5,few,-,CASNYGGNQKETQYF,TGTGCCAGTAATTATGGGGGTAATCAGAAAGAGACCCAGTACTTC
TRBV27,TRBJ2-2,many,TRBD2,CASTSRGVGTGELFF,TGTGCCAGCACCTCTCGGGGGGTAGGGACCGGGGAGCTGTTTTTT
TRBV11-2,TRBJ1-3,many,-,CASTPFGSPGNTIYF,TGTGCCAGCACCCCGTTTGGAAGTCCTGGAAACACCATATATTTT
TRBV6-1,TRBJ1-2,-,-,CATRTATNYGYTF,TGTGCTACGAGGACAGCTACTAACTATGGCTACACCTTC
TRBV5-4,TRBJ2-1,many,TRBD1,CASRTGGIDEQFF,TGTGCCAGCCGCACAGGGGGAATAGATGAGCAGTTCTTC
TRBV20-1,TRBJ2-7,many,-,CSARDLLEYYEQYF,TGCAGTGCTAGAGATCTACTAGAGTACTACGAGCAGTACTTC
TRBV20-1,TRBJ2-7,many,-,CSARGTPSYEQYF,TGCAGTGCTAGAGGGACGCCCTCCTACGAGCAGTACTTC
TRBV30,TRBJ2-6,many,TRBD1,CAWSRGGGGANVLTF,TGTGCCTGGAGCCGAGGGGGCGGTGGGGCCAACGTCCTGACTTTC
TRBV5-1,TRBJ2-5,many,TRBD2,CASSLAQSTSGGTQYF,TGCGCCAGCAGCTTAGCTCAGTCGACTAGCGGTGGGACCCAGTACTTC
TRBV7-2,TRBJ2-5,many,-,CASSLFRGLSYQETQYF,TGTGCCAGCAGCTTATTCAGGGGACTATCGTACCAAGAGACCCAGTACTTC
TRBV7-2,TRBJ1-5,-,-,CASSSYSDQPQHF,TGTGCCAGCAGCTCCTACTCTGATCAGCCCCAGCATTTT
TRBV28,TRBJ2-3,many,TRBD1,CASSLRPGQSSTDTQYF,TGTGCCAGCAGTTTGCGACCGGGACAGTCTAGCACAGATACGCAGTATTTT
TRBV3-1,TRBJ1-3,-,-,CASSQDLQTIYF,TGTGCCAGCAGCCAAGATTTGCAGACCATATATTTT
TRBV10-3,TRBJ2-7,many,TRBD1,CAISGGTGSYEQYF,TGTGCCATCAGTGGGGGGACAGGGAGCTACGAGCAGTACTTC
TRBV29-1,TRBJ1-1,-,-,CSVGDSPGTEAFF,TGCAGCGTTGGTGACAGCCCGGGCACTGAAGCTTTCTTT
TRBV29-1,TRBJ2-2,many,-,CSVGRLRSDGELFF,TGCAGCGTTGGTAGACTGAGAAGTGACGGGGAGCTGTTTTTT
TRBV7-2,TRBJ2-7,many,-,CASSLASAGSYEQYF,TGTGCCAGCAGCTTAGCTTCGGCAGGGTCCTACGAGCAGTACTTC
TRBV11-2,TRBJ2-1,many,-,CASSLGGEGQNEQFF,TGTGCCAGCAGCTTAGGAGGCGAGGGTCAAAATGAGCAGTTCTTC
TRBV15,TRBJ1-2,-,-,CAISGGTLDSYGYTF,TGTGCCATCAGCGGCGGGACACTGGATAGCTATGGCTACACCTTC
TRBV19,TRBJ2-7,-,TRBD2,CASSPAGAPYEQYF,TGTGCCAGTAGTCCAGCGGGGGCCCCCTACGAGCAGTACTTC
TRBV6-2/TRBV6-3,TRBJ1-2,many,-,CASSYYSAANYGYTF,TGTGCCAGCAGTTACTACTCGGCGGCTAACTATGGCTACACCTTC
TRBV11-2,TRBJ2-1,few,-,CASSLYPADRSSYNEQFF,TGTGCCAGCAGCTTATATCCGGCGGACCGTAGCTCCTACAATGAGCAGTTCTTC
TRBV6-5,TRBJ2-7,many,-,CASSYLRQAPIF,TGTGCCAGCAGTTACCTCCGGCAAGCCCCCATCTTC
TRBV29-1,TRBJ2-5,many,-,CSVDPANQETQYF,TGCAGCGTTGATCCGGCGAACCAAGAGACCCAGTACTTC
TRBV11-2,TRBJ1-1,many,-,CASSPRPQGTEAFF,TGTGCCAGCAGCCCCCGGCCGCAGGGCACTGAAGCTTTCTTT
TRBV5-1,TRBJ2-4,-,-,CASSLEGFENIKYF,TGCGCCAGCAGCTTGGAAGGGTTTGAAAACATTAAGTACTTC
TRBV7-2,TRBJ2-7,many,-,CASSLVGSSYEQYF,TGTGCCAGCAGCTTAGTTGGAAGCTCCTACGAGCAGTACTTC
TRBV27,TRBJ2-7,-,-,CASSLLGTENYEQYF,TGTGCCAGCAGTTTATTAGGGACGGAAAACTACGAGCAGTACTTC
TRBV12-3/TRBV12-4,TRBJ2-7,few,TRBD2,CASTIAGGAYEQYF,TGTGCCAGCACCATAGCGGGGGGGGCCTACGAGCAGTACTTC
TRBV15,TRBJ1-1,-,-,CATSEIMNTEAFF,TGTGCCACCAGCGAGATCATGAACACTGAAGCTTTCTTT
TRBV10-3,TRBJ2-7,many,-,CATRPGVNSYEQYF,TGTGCCACCAGGCCTGGGGTTAACTCCTACGAGCAGTACTTC
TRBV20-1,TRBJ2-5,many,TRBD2,CSVRRAGGLMETQYF,TGCAGTGTCAGGAGGGCGGGGGGGCTGATGGAGACCCAGTACTTC
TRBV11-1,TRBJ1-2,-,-,CASSTPSSREILYGYTF,TGTGCCAGCAGCACCCCATCGTCCCGGGAGATACTCTATGGCTACACCTTC
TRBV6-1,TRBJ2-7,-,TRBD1,CASMPGTGGSEQYF,TGTGCCAGCATGCCCGGGACAGGGGGCTCCGAGCAGTACTTC
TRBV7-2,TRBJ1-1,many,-,CASSTQTATEAFF,TGTGCCAGCAGCACACAAACAGCCACTGAAGCTTTCTTT
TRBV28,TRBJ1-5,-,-,CASRSGAPPSNQPQHF,TGTGCCAGCAGGTCGGGGGCCCCCCCTAGCAATCAGCCCCAGCATTTT
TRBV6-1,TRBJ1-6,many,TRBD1,CASGETGAIPPLHF,TGTGCCAGCGGAGAGACAGGGGCCATACCACCCCTCCACTTT
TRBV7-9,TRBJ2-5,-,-,CASSLTGASHRGTQYF,TGTGCCAGCAGCTTAACCGGAGCATCGCATAGGGGGACCCAGTACTTC
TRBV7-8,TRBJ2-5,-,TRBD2,CASSLPLAGTQETQYF,TGTGCCAGCAGCTTACCTCTAGCGGGGACCCAAGAGACCCAGTACTTC
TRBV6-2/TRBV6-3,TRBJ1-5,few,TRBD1,CASTLGTGNQPQHF,TGTGCCAGCACACTCGGGACAGGGAATCAGCCCCAGCATTTT
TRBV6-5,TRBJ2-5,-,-,CASSLIWQETQYF,TGTGCCAGCAGCTTAATCTGGCAAGAGACCCAGTACTTC